A selection of T cell receptor beta chains follows, all from one sample in a study of T cells in Graves' hyperthyroidism and ophthalmopathy. TCRdb re-analysed the multiplex PCR reads in MiXCR, keeping a single row per CDR3 protein. The data hold 300,000 to 350,000 distinct CDR3 sequences, with roughly 15% observed a single time. Input material: blood. These receptors were obtained from a man in his thirties or forties with Graves' hyperthyroidism. Both conserved end residues are part of each CDR3. The order of the fields is V gene, D gene, J gene, clone size, CDR3 protein, CDR3 DNA. The D gene is left open where the match is weak. Where a row states a size, it is once, few, many or the class of an expanded clone; other rows omit it.

V gene: TRBV12-3/TRBV12-4; D gene: .; J gene: TRBJ1-2; clone size: many; CDR3 protein: CASSPALGGRGGYTF; CDR3 DNA: TGTGCCAGCAGCCCCGCCCTTGGCGGGCGGGGTGGCTACACCTTC
V gene: TRBV27; D gene: .; J gene: TRBJ2-1; clone size: many; CDR3 protein: CASSWVEQFF; CDR3 DNA: TGTGCCAGCAGTTGGGTTGAGCAGTTCTTC
V gene: TRBV20-1; D gene: .; J gene: TRBJ1-4; clone size: many; CDR3 protein: CSARDSTGVGEKLFF; CDR3 DNA: TGCAGTGCTAGAGATAGTACGGGGGTCGGAGAAAAACTGTTTTTT
V gene: TRBV10-3; D gene: .; J gene: TRBJ2-5; clone size: .; CDR3 protein: CAISESGVQETQYF; CDR3 DNA: TGTGCCATCAGTGAGTCGGGAGTTCAAGAGACCCAGTACTTC
V gene: TRBV7-8; D gene: .; J gene: TRBJ2-7; clone size: .; CDR3 protein: CASSLSGRSEQYF; CDR3 DNA: TGTGCCAGCAGCTTAAGTGGGAGAAGCGAGCAGTACTTC
V gene: TRBV6-5; D gene: .; J gene: TRBJ2-7; clone size: many; CDR3 protein: CASSYFRTTRAYSGEQYF; CDR3 DNA: TGTGCCAGCAGTTACTTCAGGACCACACGGGCCTACTCGGGCGAGCAGTACTTC
V gene: TRBV24-1; D gene: TRBD1; J gene: TRBJ2-1; clone size: many; CDR3 protein: CATSGRGTDEQFF; CDR3 DNA: TGTGCCACCAGTGGCAGGGGGACGGATGAGCAGTTCTTC
V gene: TRBV2; D gene: .; J gene: TRBJ1-5; clone size: many; CDR3 protein: CASRAGTMGSNQPQHF; CDR3 DNA: TGTGCCAGCAGGGCTGGGACTATGGGGAGCAATCAGCCCCAGCATTTT
V gene: TRBV6-1; D gene: TRBD2; J gene: TRBJ2-1; clone size: .; CDR3 protein: CASRHRRTSGDNEQFF; CDR3 DNA: TGTGCCAGCAGACATCGCCGGACTAGCGGCGACAATGAGCAGTTCTTC
V gene: TRBV12-3/TRBV12-4; D gene: .; J gene: TRBJ2-1; clone size: many; CDR3 protein: CASSRQRSSYNEQFF; CDR3 DNA: TGTGCCAGCAGCCGACAAAGAAGCTCCTACAATGAGCAGTTCTTC
V gene: TRBV2; D gene: .; J gene: TRBJ1-4; clone size: .; CDR3 protein: CASSRGHANEKLFF; CDR3 DNA: TGTGCCAGCAGCCGCGGACACGCCAATGAAAAACTGTTTTTT
V gene: TRBV7-2; D gene: .; J gene: TRBJ2-2; clone size: .; CDR3 protein: CATDLGGTGGTGELFF; CDR3 DNA: TGTGCCACCGACTTGGGGGGGACAGGAGGCACCGGGGAGCTGTTTTTT
V gene: TRBV20-1; D gene: .; J gene: TRBJ1-5; clone size: many; CDR3 protein: CSATRGAKHQPQHF; CDR3 DNA: TGCAGTGCCACCCGAGGGGCCAAGCATCAGCCCCAGCATTTT
V gene: TRBV6-1; D gene: .; J gene: TRBJ2-5; clone size: many; CDR3 protein: CASNRGGAQETQYF; CDR3 DNA: TGTGCCAGCAATAGGGGGGGTGCCCAAGAGACCCAGTACTTC
V gene: TRBV5-1; D gene: .; J gene: TRBJ2-7; clone size: once; CDR3 protein: CASSLIGDEQYF; CDR3 DNA: TGCGCCAGCAGCTTGATCGGTGACGAGCAGTACTTC
V gene: TRBV24-1; D gene: .; J gene: TRBJ2-7; clone size: few; CDR3 protein: CATSDGVRLDEQYF; CDR3 DNA: TGTGCCACCAGTGATGGAGTTCGGCTGGACGAGCAGTACTTC
V gene: TRBV6-1; D gene: .; J gene: TRBJ2-1; clone size: few; CDR3 protein: CASSEVENNEQFF; CDR3 DNA: TGTGCCAGCAGTGAAGTTGAGAACAATGAGCAGTTCTTC
V gene: TRBV2; D gene: .; J gene: TRBJ1-6; clone size: many; CDR3 protein: CASDLMWQINSPLHF; CDR3 DNA: TGTGCCAGCGACCTGATGTGGCAGATTAATTCACCCCTCCACTTT
V gene: TRBV20-1; D gene: TRBD2; J gene: TRBJ2-7; clone size: many; CDR3 protein: CSAAHRLAGYEQYF; CDR3 DNA: TGCAGTGCTGCTCACCGACTAGCGGGCTACGAGCAGTACTTC
V gene: TRBV5-4; D gene: TRBD2; J gene: TRBJ2-5; clone size: few; CDR3 protein: CASSPREGQETQYF; CDR3 DNA: TGTGCCAGCAGCCCCCGGGAGGGCCAAGAGACCCAGTACTTC
V gene: TRBV20-1; D gene: .; J gene: TRBJ1-3; clone size: few; CDR3 protein: CSAPLAGNLGNTIYF; CDR3 DNA: TGCAGTGCCCCACTTGCAGGGAACCTTGGAAACACCATATATTTT
V gene: TRBV7-9; D gene: .; J gene: TRBJ2-5; clone size: few; CDR3 protein: CASSPKRRLLEAQYF; CDR3 DNA: TGTGCCAGCAGCCCCAAGCGAAGACTCCTCGAGGCCCAGTACTTC
V gene: TRBV2; D gene: .; J gene: TRBJ1-5; clone size: many; CDR3 protein: CASSEAENHQPQHF; CDR3 DNA: TGTGCCAGCAGTGAAGCAGAGAATCATCAGCCCCAGCATTTT
V gene: TRBV7-9; D gene: .; J gene: TRBJ1-6; clone size: few; CDR3 protein: CASSPMGGKDSPLHF; CDR3 DNA: TGTGCCAGCAGCCCAATGGGGGGGAAGGATTCACCCCTCCACTTT
V gene: TRBV5-1; D gene: .; J gene: TRBJ2-3; clone size: many; CDR3 protein: CASGTGGPDTQYF; CDR3 DNA: TGCGCCAGCGGCACCGGAGGTCCAGATACGCAGTATTTT
V gene: TRBV24-1; D gene: TRBD1; J gene: TRBJ2-1; clone size: .; CDR3 protein: CATSDQRGHRDNEQFF; CDR3 DNA: TGTGCCACCAGTGACCAAAGGGGGCACAGAGACAATGAGCAGTTCTTC
V gene: TRBV11-1; D gene: .; J gene: TRBJ2-5; clone size: many; CDR3 protein: CASSLVRGQYQETQYF; CDR3 DNA: TGTGCCAGCAGCTTAGTGCGGGGACAGTACCAAGAGACCCAGTACTTC
V gene: TRBV10-3; D gene: .; J gene: TRBJ2-1; clone size: few; CDR3 protein: CAIRFGRDNEQFF; CDR3 DNA: TGTGCCATCAGATTCGGGAGAGACAATGAGCAGTTCTTC
V gene: TRBV12-3/TRBV12-4; D gene: .; J gene: TRBJ1-1; clone size: many; CDR3 protein: CASSPPLGALTEAFF; CDR3 DNA: TGTGCCAGCAGTCCTCCGTTGGGGGCTCTTACTGAAGCTTTCTTT
V gene: TRBV28; D gene: .; J gene: TRBJ1-1; clone size: many; CDR3 protein: CASRQRTEAFF; CDR3 DNA: TGTGCCAGCAGGCAGAGAACTGAAGCTTTCTTT
V gene: TRBV12-3/TRBV12-4; D gene: TRBD2; J gene: TRBJ2-3; clone size: .; CDR3 protein: CASSVAGRGDTQYF; CDR3 DNA: TGTGCCAGCAGCGTAGCGGGTCGGGGGGATACGCAGTATTTT
V gene: TRBV12-3/TRBV12-4; D gene: TRBD2; J gene: TRBJ2-1; clone size: many; CDR3 protein: CASGTSGRGYNEQFF; CDR3 DNA: TGTGCCAGCGGTACTAGCGGGAGGGGCTACAATGAGCAGTTCTTC
V gene: TRBV20-1; D gene: .; J gene: TRBJ2-7; clone size: many; CDR3 protein: CSAREAASYEQYF; CDR3 DNA: TGCAGTGCTAGAGAGGCGGCTTCCTACGAGCAGTACTTC
V gene: TRBV6-1; D gene: TRBD2; J gene: TRBJ2-7; clone size: many; CDR3 protein: CASSLRTSNEQYF; CDR3 DNA: TGTGCCAGCAGTCTACGGACTAGCAACGAGCAGTACTTC
V gene: TRBV11-2; D gene: .; J gene: TRBJ1-2; clone size: .; CDR3 protein: CASSLFSHRTDYGYTF; CDR3 DNA: TGTGCCAGCAGCTTATTTTCGCACCGGACAGACTATGGCTACACCTTC
V gene: TRBV18; D gene: .; J gene: TRBJ2-6; clone size: .; CDR3 protein: CASSPGGDGANVLTF; CDR3 DNA: TGTGCCAGCTCACCAGGGGGCGATGGGGCCAACGTCCTGACTTTC
V gene: TRBV24-1; D gene: .; J gene: TRBJ2-3; clone size: few; CDR3 protein: CATSEGRDTQYF; CDR3 DNA: TGTGCCACCAGTGAGGGGCGGGATACGCAGTATTTT
V gene: TRBV9; D gene: .; J gene: TRBJ2-5; clone size: many; CDR3 protein: CASGGTDQETQYF; CDR3 DNA: TGTGCCAGCGGCGGGACGGACCAAGAGACCCAGTACTTC
V gene: TRBV6-2/TRBV6-3; D gene: TRBD2; J gene: TRBJ2-7; clone size: .; CDR3 protein: CASSAGTRGEQYF; CDR3 DNA: TGTGCCAGCAGCGCCGGGACTAGAGGCGAGCAGTACTTC
V gene: TRBV5-5; D gene: TRBD2; J gene: TRBJ2-1; clone size: few; CDR3 protein: CASNGGLAGVASYNEQFF; CDR3 DNA: TGTGCCAGCAACGGGGGCCTAGCGGGAGTGGCCTCCTACAATGAGCAGTTCTTC
V gene: TRBV6-1; D gene: .; J gene: TRBJ2-2; clone size: few; CDR3 protein: CASSPFGSPNTGELFF; CDR3 DNA: TGTGCCAGCAGTCCCTTCGGGTCACCGAACACCGGGGAGCTGTTTTTT
V gene: TRBV27; D gene: .; J gene: TRBJ1-1; clone size: many; CDR3 protein: CASSLSQTANTEAFF; CDR3 DNA: TGTGCCAGCAGTTTATCCCAGACGGCTAACACTGAAGCTTTCTTT
V gene: TRBV20-1; D gene: .; J gene: TRBJ2-5; clone size: .; CDR3 protein: CSAREEGQGKKTQYF; CDR3 DNA: TGCAGTGCTAGAGAGGAAGGTCAAGGCAAGAAGACCCAGTACTTC
V gene: TRBV28; D gene: .; J gene: TRBJ2-5; clone size: many; CDR3 protein: CASSLQSRTQYF; CDR3 DNA: TGTGCCAGCAGTTTGCAGTCAAGGACCCAGTACTTC
V gene: TRBV28; D gene: .; J gene: TRBJ1-1; clone size: many; CDR3 protein: CASPPRRPLDYMNTEAFF; CDR3 DNA: TGTGCCAGCCCCCCCCGCCGGCCGTTGGATTACATGAACACTGAAGCTTTCTTT
V gene: TRBV7-9; D gene: TRBD1; J gene: TRBJ2-1; clone size: many; CDR3 protein: CASSLVGQGYREQFF; CDR3 DNA: TGTGCCAGCAGCTTAGTTGGACAGGGTTACCGTGAGCAGTTCTTC